Many counts were recorded for the clone carrying this T cell receptor (beta chain). Its antigen is not identified. This sample is drawn from a study of T-cell memory formation after mild COVID-19. The study, taken as a whole, reports: Contracting clones from day 15 to 85 had balanced CD4/CD8; later expanders favoured CD4+. Pre-infection memory held some responding clones, suggesting pre-existing cross-reactive T cells responded.

The CDR3 sequence is 15 residues long. V was trimmed by 3 bases and J by 2 bases, leaving 13 bases between them. Germline CDR1 SGHAT, CDR2 FQNNGV. It was 5'RACE with constant-segment primers that produced the TCR alpha and TCR beta cDNA libraries, which carried sample barcodes and UMIs. TCRdb analysed the 5' RACE reads with MiXCR anew, one entry per CDR3 protein. The sample carries just over 200,000 distinct CDR3 sequences, over 7.5% recorded once. This clonotype was sampled from a man in his late teens or twenties who had mild COVID-19 (a few samples of this study predate the infection). Cell type and time point are not known. The chain employs TRBV11-2 and TRBJ1-2; D remains unclear. The specimen sequenced was PBMCs or a T cell subset sorted from them (not recorded which). As DNA, the CDR3 is TGTGCCAGCAGCTTCGACCCTTCCGAAAACTATGGCTACACCTTC. Protein product: CASSFDPSENYGYTF.